This T cell receptor (beta chain) was documented in a study of T cell changes during pregnancy in multiple sclerosis. This clone was found a few times. The assay was immunoSEQ multiplex PCR, and TCRdb's table has in-frame clones only and misses some. The data show about 32,000 clones, with roughly 87% seen just once and less than 6% held by the top ten. The V gene lost 3 bases and the J gene lost 4 bases, with 14 bases spanning the gap. The CDR3 extends over 15 amino acids. Germline CDR1 and CDR2: MRHNA and SNTAGT. The receptor was isolated from a female donor with multiple sclerosis, enrolled in a pregnancy study. V gene TRBV6-4 combines with J gene TRBJ2-3, with D possibly matching TRBD2 (6 bases). The sequenced sample was CD8+ T cells from peripheral blood mononuclear cells, obtained in the first trimester of pregnancy. The CDR3 is CASSEDGEAADTQYF. CDR3 coding DNA: TGTGCCAGCAGTGAAGATGGGGAGGCCGCAGATACGCAGTATTTT.